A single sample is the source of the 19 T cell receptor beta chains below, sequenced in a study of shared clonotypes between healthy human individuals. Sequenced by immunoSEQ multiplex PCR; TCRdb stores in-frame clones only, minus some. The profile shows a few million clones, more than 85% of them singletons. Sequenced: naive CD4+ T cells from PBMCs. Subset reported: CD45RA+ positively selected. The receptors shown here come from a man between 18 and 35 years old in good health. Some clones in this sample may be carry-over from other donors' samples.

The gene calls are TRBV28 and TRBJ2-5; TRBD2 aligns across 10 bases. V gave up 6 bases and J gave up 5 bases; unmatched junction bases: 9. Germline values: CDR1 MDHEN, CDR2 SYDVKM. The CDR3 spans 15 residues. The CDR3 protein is CASSVIAGGPETQYF. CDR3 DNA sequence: TGTGCCAGCAGCGTGATAGCGGGAGGACCCGAGACCCAGTACTTC.

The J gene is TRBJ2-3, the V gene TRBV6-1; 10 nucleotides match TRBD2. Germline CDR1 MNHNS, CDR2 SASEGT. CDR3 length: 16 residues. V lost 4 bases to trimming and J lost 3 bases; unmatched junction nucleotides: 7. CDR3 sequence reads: CASSGSPGLATDTQYF. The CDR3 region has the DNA TGTGCCAGCAGTGGCTCACCGGGACTAGCGACAGATACGCAGTATTTT.

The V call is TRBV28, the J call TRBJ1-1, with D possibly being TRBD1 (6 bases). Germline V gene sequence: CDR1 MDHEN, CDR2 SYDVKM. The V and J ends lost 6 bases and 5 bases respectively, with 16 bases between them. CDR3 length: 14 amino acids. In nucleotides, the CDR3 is TGTGCCAGCAGAGAAGGGGGGAGGGGTACTGAAGCTTTCTTT. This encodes CASREGGRGTEAFF.

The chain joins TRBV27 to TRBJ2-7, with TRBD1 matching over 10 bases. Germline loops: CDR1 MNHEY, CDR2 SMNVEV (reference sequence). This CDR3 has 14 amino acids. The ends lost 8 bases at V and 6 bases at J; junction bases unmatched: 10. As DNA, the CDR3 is TGTGCCAGCGGGTCGCGGGACAGGGGATCCGAGCAGTACTTC. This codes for CASGSRDRGSEQYF.

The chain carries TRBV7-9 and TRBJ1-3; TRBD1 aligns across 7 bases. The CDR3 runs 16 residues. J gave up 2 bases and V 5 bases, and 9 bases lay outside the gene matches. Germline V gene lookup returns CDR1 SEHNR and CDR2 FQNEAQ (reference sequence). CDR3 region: CASSRNPGGTGNTIYF. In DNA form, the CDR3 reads TGTGCCAGCAGCCGAAATCCAGGGGGGACTGGAAACACCATATATTTT. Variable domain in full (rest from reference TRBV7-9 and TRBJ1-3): DTGVSQNPRHKITKRGQNVTFRCDPISEHNRLYWYRQTLGQGPEFLTYFQNEAQLEKSRLLSDRFSAERPKGSFSTLEIQRTEQGDSAMYLCASSRNPGGTGNTIYFGEGSWLTVV.

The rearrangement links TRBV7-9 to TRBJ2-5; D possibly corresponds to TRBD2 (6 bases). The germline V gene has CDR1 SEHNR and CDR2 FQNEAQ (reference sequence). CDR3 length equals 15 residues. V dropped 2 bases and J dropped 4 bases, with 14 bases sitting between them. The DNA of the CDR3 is TGTGCCAGCAGCTTACTCCCCGGGGGTGGAGAGACCCAGTACTTC. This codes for CASSLLPGGGETQYF.

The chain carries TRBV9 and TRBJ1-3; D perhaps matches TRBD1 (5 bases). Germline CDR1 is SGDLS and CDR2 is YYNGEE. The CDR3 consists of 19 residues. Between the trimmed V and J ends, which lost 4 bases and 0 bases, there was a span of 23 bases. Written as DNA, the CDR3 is TGTGCCAGCAGCCCCCGGCGGGGGGGAACAGAGAGCTCTGGAAACACCATATATTTT. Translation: CASSPRRGGTESSGNTIYF.

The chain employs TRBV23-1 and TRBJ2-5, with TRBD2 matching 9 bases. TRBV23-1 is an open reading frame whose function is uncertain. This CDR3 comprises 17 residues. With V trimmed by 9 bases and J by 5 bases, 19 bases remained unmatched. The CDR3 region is CARSMGLAKVGRETQYF. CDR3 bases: TGCGCCAGATCGATGGGACTAGCTAAGGTAGGAAGGGAGACCCAGTACTTC.

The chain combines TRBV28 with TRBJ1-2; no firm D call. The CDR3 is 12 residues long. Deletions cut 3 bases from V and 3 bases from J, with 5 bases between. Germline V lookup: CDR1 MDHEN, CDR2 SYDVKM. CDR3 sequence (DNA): TGTGCCAGCAGTTTTAGTCACTATGGCTACACCTTC. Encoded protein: CASSFSHYGYTF.

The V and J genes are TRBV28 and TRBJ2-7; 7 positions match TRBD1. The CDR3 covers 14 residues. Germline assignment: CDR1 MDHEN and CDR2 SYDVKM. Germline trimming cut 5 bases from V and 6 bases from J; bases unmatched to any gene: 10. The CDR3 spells CASSPPGQRREQYF. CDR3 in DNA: TGTGCCAGCAGTCCCCCGGGACAGCGGCGCGAGCAGTACTTC.

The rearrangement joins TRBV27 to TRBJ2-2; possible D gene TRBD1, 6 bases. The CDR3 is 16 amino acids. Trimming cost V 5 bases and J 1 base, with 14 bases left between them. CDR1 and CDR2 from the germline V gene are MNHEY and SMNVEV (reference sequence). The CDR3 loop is CASSTDRFLNTGELFF. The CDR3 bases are TGTGCCAGCAGTACCGACAGGTTCTTGAACACCGGGGAGCTGTTTTTT.

The chain's CDR3 is CASCRDEGYDEQYF. Here the CDR3 DNA reads TGTGCCAGCTGCCGGGACGAGGGTTATGACGAGCAGTACTTC. The chain links TRBV6-4 to TRBJ2-7; D possibly uses TRBD1 or TRBD2 (5 bases each). V was cut by 8 bases and J by 5 bases, with 19 bases left in between. Germline values: CDR1 MRHNA, CDR2 SNTAGT. The CDR3 totals 14 residues.

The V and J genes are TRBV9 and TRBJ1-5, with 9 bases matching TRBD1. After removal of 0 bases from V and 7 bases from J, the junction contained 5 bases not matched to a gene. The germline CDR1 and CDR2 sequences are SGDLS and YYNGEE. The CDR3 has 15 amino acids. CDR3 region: CASSVGDRESQPQHF. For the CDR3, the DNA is TGTGCCAGCAGCGTAGGGGACAGGGAATCCCAGCCCCAGCATTTT.

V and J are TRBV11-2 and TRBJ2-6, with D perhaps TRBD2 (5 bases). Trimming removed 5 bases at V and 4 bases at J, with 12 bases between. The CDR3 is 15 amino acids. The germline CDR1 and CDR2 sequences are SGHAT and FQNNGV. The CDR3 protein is CASSMEVSGANVLTF. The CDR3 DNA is TGTGCCAGCAGCATGGAGGTCAGCGGGGCCAACGTCCTGACTTTC. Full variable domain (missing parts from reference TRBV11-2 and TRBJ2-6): EAGVAQSPRYKIIEKRQSVAFWCNPISGHATLYWYQQILGQGPKLLIQFQNNGVVDDSQLPKDRFSAERLKGVDSTLKIQPAKLEDSAVYLCASSMEVSGANVLTFGAGSRLTVL.

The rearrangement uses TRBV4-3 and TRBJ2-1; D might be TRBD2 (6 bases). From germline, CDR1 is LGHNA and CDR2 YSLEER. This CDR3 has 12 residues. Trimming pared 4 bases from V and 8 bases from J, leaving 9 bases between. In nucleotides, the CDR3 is TGCGCCAGCAGCCGGCCGGGGGATGAGCAGTTCTTC. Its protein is CASSRPGDEQFF.

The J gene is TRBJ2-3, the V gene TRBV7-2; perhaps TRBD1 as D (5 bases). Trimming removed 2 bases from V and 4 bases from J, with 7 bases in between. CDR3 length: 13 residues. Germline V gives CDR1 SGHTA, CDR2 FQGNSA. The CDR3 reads CASSLLRADTQYF. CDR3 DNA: TGTGCCAGCAGCTTACTCAGGGCAGATACGCAGTATTTT.

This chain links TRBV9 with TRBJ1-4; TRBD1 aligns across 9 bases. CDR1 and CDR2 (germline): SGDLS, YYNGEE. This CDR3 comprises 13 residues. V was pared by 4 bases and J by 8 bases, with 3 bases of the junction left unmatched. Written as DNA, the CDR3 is TGTGCCAGCAGCCGGACAGGGGTAGAAAAACTGTTTTTT. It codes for CASSRTGVEKLFF.

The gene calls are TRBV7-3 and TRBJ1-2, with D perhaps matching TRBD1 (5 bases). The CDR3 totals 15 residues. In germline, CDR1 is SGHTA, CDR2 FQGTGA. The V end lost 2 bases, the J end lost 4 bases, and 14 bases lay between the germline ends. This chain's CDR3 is CASSLGQGNSYGYTF. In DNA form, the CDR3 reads TGTGCCAGCAGCTTAGGGCAGGGAAATTCCTATGGCTACACCTTC.

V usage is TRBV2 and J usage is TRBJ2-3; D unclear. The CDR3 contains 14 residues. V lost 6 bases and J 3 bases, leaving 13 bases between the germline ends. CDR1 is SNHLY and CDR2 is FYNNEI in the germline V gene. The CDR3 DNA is TGTGCCAGCAGCCGGTCGGTAAGGACAGATACGCAGTATTTT. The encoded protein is CASSRSVRTDTQYF.